Sequencing of this T cell receptor beta chain was carried out in a study of blood T cell repertoires in COVID-19. As for the study in general: The study drew acute and convalescent COVID-19 samples from the United States, Italy and Spain.

Each participant's cohort was designated according to participant-reported clinical history. V lost 5 bases to trimming and J lost 6 bases; unmatched junction nucleotides: 8. The CDR3 is 14 amino acids. Germline CDR1 and CDR2: SGHTA and FQGTGA. Measured with immunoSEQ multiplex PCR; TCRdb has only the in-frame clones, and not every one. In the table there are under 250,000 clones, 70% to 85% of which are singletons. The chain employs TRBV7-3 and TRBJ1-1; 8 bases are shared with TRBD1. The sample was PBMCs or T cells enriched from blood (not recorded which). The source of this sequence is a woman aged 55-75 years who had recovered from COVID-19. The CDR3 spells CASSLGQGAAEAFF. As DNA, the CDR3 is TGTGCCAGCAGCCTAGGTCAGGGGGCCGCTGAAGCTTTCTTT.